One and the same sample provided the 24 T cell receptor beta chains below, sequenced in a study of blood T cell repertoires in COVID-19. The repertoire was sequenced with immunoSEQ multiplex PCR; TCRdb's copy has only in-frame clones and lacks some. The sample gives nearly 90,000 clones, around 88% of which show up once; roughly 0.51% is in the top ten. Sequencing input: peripheral blood. These receptors were collected from a man aged 60 to 75 with acute or convalescent COVID-19.

CDR3 nucleotides: TGCGCCAGCAGCCAAATCCCGGACACGCAAGGGAATTCACCCCTCCACTTT. Translated: CASSQIPDTQGNSPLHF. J is TRBJ1-6 and V is TRBV4-1; maybe TRBD1 (5 bases). Germline V gene lookup returns CDR1 MGHRA and CDR2 YSYEKL. V lost 2 bases and J 7 bases, leaving 18 bases between the germline ends. The CDR3 sequence is 17 residues long.

The chain uses TRBV7-2 and TRBJ2-3, with D perhaps TRBD2 (5 bases). The CDR3 runs 16 residues. V was trimmed by 0 bases and J by 2 bases, leaving 12 bases between them. In germline, CDR1 is SGHTA, CDR2 FQGNSA. CDR3 DNA: TGTGCCAGCAGCTTAGCGCGAGGGCGTAACACAGATACGCAGTATTTT. It encodes CASSLARGRNTDTQYF.

The V call is TRBV7-9, the J call TRBJ2-6; D is perhaps TRBD2 (5 bases). The CDR3 spans 15 residues. Germline values: CDR1 SEHNR, CDR2 FQNEAQ (reference sequence). V lost 0 bases to trimming and J lost 3 bases, with 6 bases between them. CDR3 sequence: CASSLAGVGANVLTF. The CDR3 region has the DNA TGTGCCAGCAGCTTAGCCGGGGTTGGGGCCAACGTCCTGACTTTC.

V usage is TRBV5-6 and J usage is TRBJ2-3, with D hard to call. CDR1 and CDR2 from the germline V gene are SGHDT and YYEEEE. The CDR3 consists of 14 residues. V was shortened by 4 bases and J by 0 bases, with 9 bases between the two germline ends. Here the CDR3 DNA reads TGTGCCAGCAGCGGTTCAGGTAGCACAGATACGCAGTATTTT. It codes for CASSGSGSTDTQYF.

CDR3 DNA sequence: TGCGCCAGCAGCTCTGATGGACAGGGAGGCTATGGCTACACCTTC. Protein sequence: CASSSDGQGGYGYTF. The chain has TRBV5-1 and TRBJ1-2; 8 bases align to TRBD1. Germline CDR1 is SGHRS and CDR2 is YFSETQ. CDR3 length: 15 residues. J lost 4 bases, V lost 3 bases, and 8 bases had no gene match. Complete variable domain (other parts from reference TRBV5-1 and TRBJ1-2): KAGVTQTPRYLIKTRGQQVTLSCSPISGHRSVSWYQQTPGQGLQFLFEYFSETQRNKGNFPGRFSGRQFSNSRSEMNVSTLELGDSALYLCASSSDGQGGYGYTFGSGTRLTVV.

V is TRBV6-1 and J is TRBJ2-1; tentatively, D is TRBD2 (7 bases). Germline CDR1 and CDR2: MNHNS and SASEGT. This CDR3 region has 15 residues. V lost 1 base and J lost 4, with 11 bases in between. The DNA for the CDR3 is TGTGCCAGCAGTGAAGGGGGGGGCGGGTACAATGAGCAGTTCTTC. It yields the protein CASSEGGGGYNEQFF.

The chain couples TRBV2 to TRBJ2-3, with D possibly matching TRBD2 (6 bases). V was clipped by 3 bases and J by 8 bases, with 6 bases between them. The CDR3 is 11 residues long. Germline CDR1 and CDR2: SNHLY and FYNNEI. The DNA of the CDR3 is TGTGCCAGCAGTGAGGGAGGTACGCAGTATTTT. Protein sequence: CASSEGGTQYF.

The J gene is TRBJ1-1, the V gene TRBV5-1; 8 nucleotides agree with TRBD1. CDR1 is SGHRS and CDR2 is YFSETQ in the germline V gene. V was pared by 4 bases and J by 3 bases, with 5 bases of the junction left unmatched. The CDR3 loop spans 14 amino acids. CDR3: CASSTRQGHTEAFF. The CDR3, as DNA: TGCGCCAGCAGCACCAGACAGGGGCACACTGAAGCTTTCTTT.

This clone has just a few counts. The chain links TRBV11-2 to TRBJ2-1, with 13 bases matching TRBD2. Germline V gene sequence: CDR1 SGHAT, CDR2 FQNNGV. This CDR3 comprises 16 residues. Germline trimming cut 5 bases from V and 8 bases from J; bases unmatched to any gene: 9. The CDR3: CASSPQTSGGEYEQFF. CDR3 DNA sequence: TGTGCCAGCAGCCCTCAAACTAGCGGGGGGGAATATGAGCAGTTCTTC.

The gene calls are TRBV24-1 and TRBJ1-5, with D perhaps TRBD1 (5 bases). The CDR3 is made up of 14 amino acids. The V and J ends lost 7 bases and 1 base respectively, with 10 bases between them. CDR1 and CDR2 (germline): KGHDR, SFDVKD. CDR3 residues: CATRGAGSNQPQHF. The CDR3 nucleotides read TGTGCCACCAGAGGGGCCGGGAGCAATCAGCCCCAGCATTTT.

The chain links TRBV2 to TRBJ2-7; TRBD2 matches at 8 bases. Germline CDR1 reads SNHLY; CDR2 reads FYNNEI. J was trimmed by 7 bases and V by 4 bases; bases with no gene match: 6. This CDR3 is built from 13 residues. The CDR3 coding sequence is TGTGCCAGCAGTGCGGGACTAGGTAGGGAGCAGTACTTC. Its translation: CASSAGLGREQYF.

Comment on this clone: Different DNA sequences within this sample yield the same CDR3. This rearrangement joins TRBV7-3 to TRBJ2-3; 9 bases are shared with TRBD2. The CDR3 covers 15 residues. In germline, CDR1 is SGHTA, CDR2 FQGTGA. Trimming took 5 bases from V and 0 from J; bases not matched to a gene: 3. The CDR3 coding sequence is TGTGCCAGCAGCCGTAGCGGGGGTAGCACAGATACGCAGTATTTT. This encodes CASSRSGGSTDTQYF.

The chain is built from TRBV5-1 and TRBJ2-7; D is undetermined. The germline V gene encodes CDR1 SGHRS and CDR2 YFSETQ. V gave up 2 bases and J gave up 0 bases, with 9 bases separating them. The CDR3 consists of 14 residues. The CDR3 coding sequence is TGCGCCAGCAGCTTACAGACCAGCTCCTACGAGCAGTACTTC. The encoded protein is CASSLQTSSYEQYF.

J is TRBJ1-1 and V is TRBV19; D unclear. The CDR3 is 14 residues long. CDR1 and CDR2 (germline): LNHDA, SQIVND (reference sequence). With 1 base removed from V and 1 base from J, the gap between germline ends came to 7 bases. CDR3 loop: CASSIVAENTEAFF. The CDR3 nucleotides read TGTGCCAGTAGTATAGTAGCAGAGAACACTGAAGCTTTCTTT.

The rearrangement links TRBV5-1 to TRBJ1-2; TRBD1 matches 10 bases. The CDR3 length is 15 residues. Germline trimming cut 4 bases from V and 5 bases from J; bases unmatched to any gene: 8. From germline, CDR1 is SGHRS and CDR2 YFSETQ. CDR3 DNA sequence: TGCGCCAGCAGCGCCGGGACAGGGGCTCCATATGGCTACACCTTC. Its protein product is CASSAGTGAPYGYTF. The full variable domain, rest sourced from reference TRBV5-1 and TRBJ1-2, is KAGVTQTPRYLIKTRGQQVTLSCSPISGHRSVSWYQQTPGQGLQFLFEYFSETQRNKGNFPGRFSGRQFSNSRSEMNVSTLELGDSALYLCASSAGTGAPYGYTFGSGTRLTVV.

The gene calls are TRBV11-2 and TRBJ2-3; 10 bases are shared with TRBD2. CDR3 length: 15 residues. The V gene's germline CDR1 is SGHAT and CDR2 FQNNGV. The V and J ends lost 5 bases and 6 bases, in that order; junction bases with no gene match: 8. The CDR3 DNA is TGTGCCAGCAGCCCCCGACTAGCGGGCGGGGATACGCAGTATTTT. Protein product: CASSPRLAGGDTQYF. The whole variable domain, remainder taken from reference TRBV11-2 and TRBJ2-3, is EAGVAQSPRYKIIEKRQSVAFWCNPISGHATLYWYQQILGQGPKLLIQFQNNGVVDDSQLPKDRFSAERLKGVDSTLKIQPAKLEDSAVYLCASSPRLAGGDTQYFGPGTRLTVL.

The J gene is TRBJ2-1, the V gene TRBV5-1; D is possibly TRBD2 (6 bases). The CDR3 contains 15 residues. Trimming took 2 bases from V and 6 from J, leaving 15 bases between them. In germline, CDR1 is SGHRS, CDR2 YFSETQ. In nucleotides, the CDR3 is TGCGCCAGCAGCTTTTCGGGAGTTGGTGGCAATGAGCAGTTCTTC. It is translated as CASSFSGVGGNEQFF. The whole variable domain, remainder taken from reference TRBV5-1 and TRBJ2-1, is KAGVTQTPRYLIKTRGQQVTLSCSPISGHRSVSWYQQTPGQGLQFLFEYFSETQRNKGNFPGRFSGRQFSNSRSEMNVSTLELGDSALYLCASSFSGVGGNEQFFGPGTRLTVL.

V gene TRBV5-4 combines with J gene TRBJ1-2; TRBD1 might be the D (6 bases). The CDR3 has 14 amino acids. Trimming shortened V by 5 bases and J by 0 bases, and 11 bases separated the two germline ends. Germline CDR1 and CDR2: SGHNT and YYREEE (reference sequence). The CDR3 loop is CASSNRAANYGYTF. In nucleotides, the CDR3 is TGTGCCAGCAGTAACAGGGCAGCTAACTATGGCTACACCTTC.

This chain connects TRBV9 to TRBJ2-3, with TRBD2 identical over 11 bases. Germline values: CDR1 SGDLS, CDR2 YYNGEE. The CDR3 extends over 16 amino acids. V dropped 3 bases and J dropped 4; count of bases not matched to a gene: 7. CDR3 sequence: CASSEPSGGSSDTQYF. In nucleotides, the CDR3 is TGTGCCAGCAGCGAACCTAGCGGGGGGAGTTCAGATACGCAGTATTTT.

This clone has just one count. The chain's CDR3 is CASRDGTGAFLDNSPLHF. For the CDR3, the DNA is TGTGCCAGCAGGGACGGGACAGGGGCCTTTTTGGATAATTCACCCCTCCACTTT. This sequence joins TRBV3-1 (or the pseudogene TRBV3-2) and TRBJ1-6, with 10 positions matching TRBD1. Germline trimming cut 6 bases from V and 5 bases from J; bases unmatched to any gene: 13. Germline CDR1 reads LGHDT; CDR2 reads YNNKEL (reference sequence). The CDR3 runs to 18 residues.

The genes are TRBV7-9 and TRBJ1-2, with D unclear. Deletions cut 0 bases from V and 4 bases from J, with 9 bases between. This CDR3 region has 14 residues. The V gene's germline CDR1 is SEHNR and CDR2 FQNEAQ (reference sequence). The CDR3 nucleotides read TGTGCCAGCAGCTTAGCTGGCGGATCCTATGGCTACACCTTC. Translated, it gives CASSLAGGSYGYTF.

The chain recombines TRBV6-6 with TRBJ2-7, with TRBD1 matching 10 bases. This CDR3 spans 13 amino acids. CDR1 MNHNY and CDR2 SVGAGI come from the germline V gene (reference sequence). V trimming: 0 bases; J trimming: 12 bases; junction bases outside the gene matches: 5. CDR3 in DNA: TGTGCCAGCAGTTACTCGGGGACAGGGGTTACGTACTTC. Protein: CASSYSGTGVTYF.

The chain combines TRBV28 with TRBJ2-1; TRBD1 matches at 9 bases. CDR1 and CDR2 from the germline V gene are MDHEN and SYDVKM. The length of the CDR3 is 15 residues. Trimming cost V 6 bases and J 6 bases; bases outside gene matches: 9. CDR3 coding DNA: TGTGCCAGCAGGGGGTTTGGGACAGGGATCAATGAGCAGTTCTTC. Protein product: CASRGFGTGINEQFF.

The V gene is TRBV19, the J gene TRBJ1-1; D call uncertain. Germline values: CDR1 LNHDA, CDR2 SQIVND (reference sequence). This CDR3 spans 17 amino acids. Trimming took off 5 bases at V and 0 bases at J, with 19 bases between the two ends. CDR3 amino acids: CASSPTPWEGMNTEAFF. In DNA form, the CDR3 reads TGTGCCAGTAGTCCAACCCCTTGGGAGGGAATGAACACTGAAGCTTTCTTT.